These 6 T cell receptor beta chains were all obtained from the same sample, sequenced in a study of T cell changes during pregnancy in multiple sclerosis. The repertoire was sequenced with immunoSEQ multiplex PCR; TCRdb's copy has only in-frame clones and lacks some. The table records roughly 40,000 clones, about 93% of them present only once. Sequenced here: CD4+ T cells from peripheral blood mononuclear cells, sampled in the third trimester of pregnancy. Receptor source: a female donor with multiple sclerosis, enrolled in a pregnancy study.

Only one count was recorded for this clone. CDR3 in DNA: TGCGCCGGAGGACAGGGAGTTACCGGGGAGCTGTTTTTT. This encodes CAGGQGVTGELFF. The V and J genes are TRBV10-2 and TRBJ2-2; TRBD1 matches at 8 bases. The CDR3 runs 13 residues. Looked up from germline, CDR1 is WSHSY and CDR2 is SAAADI. The junction had 7 bases not matched to a gene; V was cut back by 11 bases and J by 5 bases.

The DNA for the CDR3 is TGCAGCGTTGGTGGTCGGGGGGGAAACACCATATATTTT. Translating it yields CSVGGRGGNTIYF. The chain uses TRBV29-1 and TRBJ1-3; the D gene is possibly TRBD1 (5 bases). Germline lookup yields CDR1 SQVTM and CDR2 ANQGSEA. The V end lost 4 bases, the J end lost 4 bases, and 11 bases lay between the germline ends. This CDR3 region has 13 residues.

The chain is built from TRBV7-9 and TRBJ2-6, with D maybe TRBD1 (5 bases). V dropped 5 bases and J dropped 0 bases, with 11 bases sitting between them. Germline V gene sequence: CDR1 SEHNR, CDR2 FQNEAQ (reference sequence). The CDR3 is 16 amino acids. Here the CDR3 reads CASSRQLPSGANVLTF. The CDR3 DNA sequence: TGTGCCAGCAGCCGACAGCTCCCCTCTGGGGCCAACGTCCTGACTTTC.

For this clone: Lacking the conserved final phenylalanine or tryptophan, this CDR3 likely reflects a read error. The DNA is omitted, as the CDR3 cannot be located on it reliably, and the CDR3 follows TCRdb's listing. The rearrangement joins TRBV6-1 to TRBJ1-4. Looked up from germline, CDR1 is MNHNS and CDR2 is SASEGT. With termini counted, the CDR3 has 11 amino acids. The CDR3 loop reads CASSGPLGRAV.

The chain is built from TRBV19 and TRBJ2-7; D may be TRBD1 (5 bases). The germline V gene has CDR1 LNHDA and CDR2 SQIVND (reference sequence). V lost 5 bases, J lost 6 bases, and 14 bases lay in between. The CDR3 is made up of 13 amino acids. The CDR3 DNA sequence: TGTGCCAGTAGTTTTGCAGTTACAGGCGAGCAGTACTTC. It is translated as CASSFAVTGEQYF.

The chain uses TRBV2 and TRBJ2-1; TRBD2 agrees at 12 bases. CDR1 is SNHLY, CDR2 FYNNEI, per germline. This CDR3 comprises 14 residues. With 6 bases clipped from V and 9 bases from J, the junction kept 6 bases outside the gene matches. CDR3 amino acids: CASRPGLAGIEQFF. DNA of the CDR3: TGTGCCAGCAGGCCGGGACTAGCGGGTATTGAGCAGTTCTTC. Variable domain in full (rest from reference TRBV2 and TRBJ2-1): EPEVTQTPSHQVTQMGQEVILRCVPISNHLYFYWYRQILGQKVEFLVSFYNNEISEKSEIFDDQFSVERPDGSNFTLKIRSTKLEDSAMYFCASRPGLAGIEQFFGPGTRLTVL.